The present T cell receptor (beta chain) was sequenced within a study of T cell responses to AZD1222 COVID-19 vaccine. The repertoire was sequenced with immunoSEQ multiplex PCR; TCRdb's copy has only in-frame clones and lacks some. The table lists about 70,000 clones, roughly nine tenths of them singletons. The length of the CDR3 is 12 residues. The germline V gene encodes CDR1 SNHLY and CDR2 FYNNEI. Trimming shortened V by 8 bases and J by 1 base, and 8 bases separated the two germline ends. The study pooled second doses at about 4 or about 12 weeks. Sequences were derived from peripheral blood, sampled 28 days after the second AZD1222 dose. The receptor's source is an adult who received the AZD1222 COVID-19 vaccine. The chain is built from TRBV2 and TRBJ1-1; D not certain. For the CDR3, the DNA is TGTGCCAGCCCGAAGAGGAACACTGAAGCTTTCTTT. This gives the protein CASPKRNTEAFF.